This T cell receptor beta chain is from a study of CD8 T cells in ankylosing spondylitis. Quantitative 5'-RACE with molecular barcodes was used to make the TCR beta libraries. TCRdb reprocessed the 5' RACE reads via MiXCR and lists one record per CDR3 protein. Here the sample spans about 36,000 distinct CDR3 sequences, around 6.2% being singletons. This clonotype occurred many times. Its matching antigen is unknown. General study points: Reactive arthritis synovial fluid and blood previously showed some of these motif variants. Seven or eight highly homologous variants formed a TCR beta motif that appeared characteristic of ankylosing spondylitis blood.

The V gene's germline CDR1 is DFQATT and CDR2 SNEGSKA (reference sequence). V was shortened by 5 bases and J by 4 bases, with 9 bases between the two germline ends. This CDR3 contains 12 residues. This TCR derives from a male donor with ankylosing spondylitis or in good health (not recorded which). Sequenced material: blood, either unsorted or a sorted T cell fraction (not recorded which). The chain uses TRBV20-1 and TRBJ2-1, with D possibly being TRBD1 or TRBD2 (6 bases each). Here the CDR3 DNA reads TGCAGTGCTGGGGGGCAGTACAATGAGCAGTTCTTC. It encodes CSAGGQYNEQFF.